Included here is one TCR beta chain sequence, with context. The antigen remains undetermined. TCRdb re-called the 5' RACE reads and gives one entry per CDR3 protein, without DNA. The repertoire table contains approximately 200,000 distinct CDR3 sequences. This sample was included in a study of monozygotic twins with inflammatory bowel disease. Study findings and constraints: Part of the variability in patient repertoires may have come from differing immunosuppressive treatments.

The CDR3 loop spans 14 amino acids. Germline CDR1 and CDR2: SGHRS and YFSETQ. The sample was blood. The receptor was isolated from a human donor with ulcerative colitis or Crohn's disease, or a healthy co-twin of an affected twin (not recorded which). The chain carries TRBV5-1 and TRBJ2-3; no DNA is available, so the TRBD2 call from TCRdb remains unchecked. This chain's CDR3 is CASEAGQNTDTQYF.